These 30 T cell receptor beta chains were sequenced from one sample in a study of T cells in Graves' hyperthyroidism and ophthalmopathy (dated 2019 in TCRdb). The method behind the library was multiplex PCR. The instrument given in TCRdb is Illumina HiSeq 2000. The TCR beta CDR3 regions were amplified from the RNA transcripts. For the first round of RT-PCR on the TCR CDR3, the HTBI primer set was used together with the Qiagen OneStep RT-PCR kit. TCRdb reran the public reads through fastp at Q25 and MiXCR, keeping productive beta chains. Identical CDR3 protein sequences are pooled into one entry, listed with their most common genes and DNA. The sample yields some 270,000 distinct CDR3 sequences; around 15% were counted once. The top ten clones comprise 7.9% of the sample. The specimen sequenced was blood. The receptors originated from a woman aged 35 to 49 with Graves' hyperthyroidism.

Here the CDR3 reads CASSLPQGVTYNEQFF. The CDR3 DNA reads as TGCGCCAGCAGCTTGCCGCAGGGAGTTACCTACAATGAGCAGTTCTTC. The rearrangement joins TRBV5-1 to TRBJ2-1; tentatively, D is TRBD1 or TRBD2 (5 bases each). The CDR3 has 16 residues. The germline CDR1 and CDR2 sequences are SGHRS and YFSETQ. V gave up 1 base and J gave up 2 bases, with 13 bases separating them.

A remark on this clonotype: Sequence at one end of the junction differs from germline and may be a read error. The V call is TRBV13, the J call TRBJ1-3; D is unclear. There are 12 residues in the CDR3. Germline loops: CDR1 PRHDT, CDR2 FYEKMQ (reference sequence). CDR3 DNA sequence: TGTGCCAGCAGCCCGGTAGTGGGCACCACATATTTT. Translated, it gives CASSPVVGTTYF.

There are many counts of this clonotype. The chain uses TRBV7-8 and TRBJ1-5; no definite D call. The CDR3 loop spans 18 amino acids. V was shortened by 5 bases and J by 0 bases, with 20 bases between the two germline ends. Germline-derived CDR1 and CDR2 are SGHVS and FQNEAQ. The CDR3 region has the DNA TGTGCCAGCAGCCAAAGACCCGTAGAGACCTATAGCAATCAGCCCCAGCATTTT. It translates to CASSQRPVETYSNQPQHF. Complete variable domain (other parts from reference TRBV7-8 and TRBJ1-5): GAGVSQSPRYKVAKRGQDVALRCDPISGHVSLFWYQQALGQGPEFLTYFQNEAQLDKSGLPSDRFFAERPEGSVSTLKIQRTQQEDSAVYLCASSQRPVETYSNQPQHFGDGTRLSIL.

This clonotype was counted many times. The rearrangement links TRBV19 to TRBJ1-1; no definite D call. Germline values: CDR1 LNHDA, CDR2 SQIVND (reference sequence). Trimming removed 5 bases from V and 5 bases from J, with 15 bases in between. This CDR3 is built from 14 residues. The CDR3 here is CASSPRILGTEAFF. DNA for the CDR3: TGTGCCAGTAGTCCCCGGATCCTGGGGACTGAAGCTTTCTTT.

This clonotype was seen many times. The chain uses TRBV7-2 and TRBJ1-1; unclear D gene. Trimming removed 4 bases from V and 8 bases from J, with 17 bases in between. Germline V gives CDR1 SGHTA, CDR2 FQGNSA. The CDR3 is 14 amino acids. The chain's CDR3 is CASSYSSPPQEAFF. CDR3 DNA sequence: TGTGCCAGCAGCTACAGTTCCCCACCCCAAGAAGCTTTCTTT.

This clonotype has at least ten counts. This chain uses TRBV6-1 with TRBJ2-3; 9 bases align to TRBD1. CDR1 is MNHNS, CDR2 SASEGT, per germline. The CDR3 length is 16 residues. The V gene end was trimmed by 5 bases and the J gene end by 2 bases; junction bases not matched to a gene: 8. DNA for the CDR3: TGTGCCAGCAGTAAGGACAGGGGAAGTTCCACAGATACGCAGTATTTT. It encodes CASSKDRGSSTDTQYF.

This clonotype was detected ten times or more. The gene calls are TRBV12-5 and TRBJ1-5; D is ambiguous. The CDR3 is 13 amino acids. V dropped 7 bases and J dropped 2 bases, with 9 bases sitting between them. The germline V gene encodes CDR1 LGHNT and CDR2 FRNRAP. CDR3 region: CASVSGGNQPQHF. For the CDR3, the DNA is TGTGCTAGTGTGTCCGGGGGCAATCAGCCCCAGCATTTT. The variable domain in full, with the rest retrieved from reference TRBV12-5 and TRBJ1-5, is DARVTQTPRHKVTEMGQEVTMRCQPILGHNTVFWYRQTMMQGLELLAYFRNRAPLDDSGMPKDRFSAEMPDATLATLKIQPSEPRDSAVYFCASVSGGNQPQHFGDGTRLSIL.

This clonotype has a count of ten or more. This chain joins TRBV6-1 and TRBJ1-5; D is ambiguous. Trimming took off 3 bases at V and 6 bases at J, with 3 bases between the two ends. This CDR3 has 11 residues. The germline CDR1 and CDR2 sequences are MNHNS and SASEGT. The CDR3 sequence is CASSEAQPQHF. CDR3 sequence (DNA): TGTGCCAGCAGTGAGGCTCAGCCCCAGCATTTT.

This clonotype was observed at least ten times. The rearrangement uses TRBV7-8 and TRBJ2-7; D unclear. Trimming took 4 bases from V and 9 from J, leaving 34 bases between them. The CDR3 covers 19 residues. CDR1 is SGHVS and CDR2 is FQNEAQ in the germline V gene. CDR3 coding DNA: TGTGCCAGCAGCTCATCGCCGAACTCCCAAACAGTCGTTCCGAGTACGCAGTACTTC. Protein sequence: CASSSSPNSQTVVPSTQYF.

This clonotype was observed at least ten times. V usage is TRBV11-3 and J usage is TRBJ2-3; 11 nucleotides line up with TRBD2. Per the germline V gene, CDR1 is SGHNT and CDR2 is YENEEA. This CDR3 is 15 amino acids long. Germline trimming cut 2 bases from V and 7 bases from J; bases unmatched to any gene: 5. In DNA, the CDR3 is TGTGCCAGCAGCTTAAAACTAGCGGGAGAGAATACGCAGTATTTT. Amino acids: CASSLKLAGENTQYF.

CDR3 bases: TGCGCCAGCAGCCAAGATTTTCTAGCGGGAGTGGGAATGGGGAATGAGCAGTTCTTC. It codes for CASSQDFLAGVGMGNEQFF. The rearrangement joins TRBV4-1 to TRBJ2-1; 10 bases fit TRBD2. CDR1 is MGHRA and CDR2 is YSYEKL in the germline V gene. The CDR3 runs to 19 residues. With V trimmed by 0 bases and J by 7 bases, 15 bases remained unmatched.

The chain carries TRBV6-1 and TRBJ1-5; D ambiguous. Deletions cut 0 bases from V and 3 bases from J, with 15 bases between. The V gene's germline CDR1 is MNHNS and CDR2 SASEGT. This CDR3 is 17 amino acids long. The chain's CDR3 is CASSEALRGGNNQPQHF. The CDR3 coding sequence is TGTGCCAGCAGTGAAGCGTTAAGAGGCGGAAACAATCAGCCCCAGCATTTT.

The table lists this clonotype with many counts. J is TRBJ1-1 and V is TRBV12-3 or TRBV12-4; D might be TRBD1 (6 bases). V was cut by 7 bases and J by 7 bases, with 19 bases left in between. This CDR3 spans 14 amino acids. CDR3 DNA: TGTGCCAGCACCTTAGGGGGGGGGGCGATTGAAGCTTTCTTT. This translates into CASTLGGGAIEAFF.

Only a few counts were recorded for this clonotype. The CDR3 DNA sequence: TGTGCCAGCACTCTTTCAGAAAACACTGAAGCTTTCTTT. This translates into CASTLSENTEAFF. The rearrangement uses TRBV7-9 and TRBJ1-1; no reliable D call. Trimming stripped 7 bases from V and 2 bases from J, with 11 bases between. This CDR3 is built from 13 residues. Per germline, CDR1 SEHNR and CDR2 FQNEAQ (reference sequence).

This sequence joins TRBV24-1 and TRBJ2-1; weak D call: TRBD1 (5 bases). From germline, CDR1 is KGHDR and CDR2 SFDVKD. The CDR3 has 15 amino acids. V lost 4 bases and J 9 bases, leaving 18 bases between the germline ends. The CDR3 reads CATSDRIGAVGEQFF. The DNA of the CDR3 is TGTGCCACCAGTGACCGCATAGGGGCGGTCGGTGAGCAGTTCTTC.

The V gene is TRBV6-1, the J gene TRBJ2-3; 9 bases are shared with TRBD2. Trimming at V came to 4 bases and at J to 2 bases, leaving 4 bases not matched to a gene. Germline CDR1 is MNHNS and CDR2 is SASEGT. The CDR3 sequence is 15 residues long. The CDR3 DNA follows: TGTGCCAGCAGTGGGACTAGCGAAAACACAGATACGCAGTATTTT. Translating it yields CASSGTSENTDTQYF.

This clonotype was observed many times. This sequence joins TRBV18 and TRBJ1-1; D ambiguous. Germline lookup yields CDR1 KGHSH and CDR2 LQKENI. V lost 3 bases, J lost 1 base, and 12 bases lay in between. The CDR3 sequence is 15 residues long. CDR3 protein: CASSPGGLTNTEAFF. CDR3 bases: TGTGCCAGCTCACCGGGCGGGCTCACGAACACTGAAGCTTTCTTT.

The V gene is TRBV28, the J gene TRBJ2-7; weak D call: TRBD1 (6 bases). Trimming took off 2 bases at V and 3 bases at J, with 8 bases between the two ends. The CDR3 is 13 amino acids. The V gene's germline CDR1 is MDHEN and CDR2 SYDVKM. DNA of the CDR3: TGTGCCAGCAGTTTAGTCAGGGGCTACGAGCAGTACTTC. Residues: CASSLVRGYEQYF.

At least ten counts were recorded for this clonotype. The chain combines TRBV11-2 with TRBJ1-2; 12 bases fit TRBD1. The V segment lost 7 bases and the J segment 1 base; nucleotides outside the gene matches: 13. The CDR3 runs to 18 residues. In germline, CDR1 is SGHAT, CDR2 FQNNGV. CDR3 sequence reads: CASKPDPGTGGDNYGYTF. As DNA, the CDR3 is TGTGCCAGCAAACCAGACCCCGGGACAGGGGGCGATAACTATGGCTACACCTTC.

CDR3: CASSLQRARDGPYGYTF. As DNA, the CDR3 is TGTGCCAGCAGTTTACAAAGAGCCCGGGACGGCCCCTATGGCTACACCTTC. The gene calls are TRBV5-8 and TRBJ1-2, with D possibly TRBD1 on 5 matching bases. V dropped 5 bases and J dropped 4 bases, with 24 bases sitting between them. Germline V lookup: CDR1 SGHTS, CDR2 YDEGEE. The CDR3 extends over 17 amino acids.

This clonotype appeared many times. This rearrangement joins TRBV2 to TRBJ2-7; 10 positions agree with TRBD1. Germline V lookup: CDR1 SNHLY, CDR2 FYNNEI. The CDR3 contains 14 residues. J was trimmed by 5 bases and V by 9 bases; bases with no gene match: 10. CDR3 in amino acids: CASTPGTGDDEQYF. CDR3 DNA sequence: TGTGCCAGTACCCCCGGGACAGGGGACGACGAGCAGTACTTC.

In its sample, this clonotype was seen many times. V is TRBV12-3 or TRBV12-4 and J is TRBJ1-5; tentative D call: TRBD1 (5 bases). V was pared by 0 bases and J by 7 bases, with 7 bases between. CDR3 length: 13 residues. The CDR3: CASSLARDQPQHF. For the CDR3, the DNA is TGTGCCAGCAGTTTAGCCAGGGACCAGCCCCAGCATTTT.

Turning to this clonotype: Likely a read error: the CDR3 ends without its conserved phenylalanine or tryptophan. The chain is built from TRBV11-2 and TRBJ1-1; 8 nucleotides align to TRBD1. The CDR3 runs to 13 residues. Trimming at V came to 5 bases and at J to 11 bases, leaving 10 bases not matched to a gene. Germline V gene sequence: CDR1 SGHAT, CDR2 FQNNGV. The CDR3 DNA reads TGTGCCAGCAGCCCCCACCGACAGGGGTGGGCTTTCCTT. Amino acid sequence: CASSPHRQGWAFL.

This clonotype was counted a few times. The rearrangement uses TRBV10-3 and TRBJ1-4; TRBD1 matches at 8 bases. The CDR3 totals 15 residues. Germline V gene lookup returns CDR1 ENHRY and CDR2 SYGVKD. V dropped 10 bases and J dropped 5; count of bases not matched to a gene: 12. CDR3 bases: TGTGCCACCAAAGTGGAGACAGGGGAGAATGAAAAACTGTTTTTT. Amino acids: CATKVETGENEKLFF.

This clonotype came up many times. The rearrangement uses TRBV5-1 and TRBJ1-5; D gene unclear. The germline V gene encodes CDR1 SGHRS and CDR2 YFSETQ. CDR3 length: 16 amino acids. The V gene lost 4 bases and the J gene lost 2 bases, with 16 bases spanning the gap. The CDR3 sequence is CASSPTPGSGNQPQHF. CDR3 sequence (DNA): TGCGCCAGCAGCCCCACCCCCGGGTCAGGCAATCAGCCCCAGCATTTT.

This clonotype was picked up many times. This chain joins TRBV12-3 or TRBV12-4 and TRBJ1-3, with a tentative D call TRBD1 (6 bases). The CDR3 sequence is 14 residues long. V lost 5 bases and J 4 bases, leaving 12 bases between the germline ends. The CDR3 bases are TGTGCCAGCAGTGCTACAGGGCAGGGAAACACCATATATTTT. It encodes CASSATGQGNTIYF.

This clonotype was found a few times. The rearrangement uses TRBV25-1 and TRBJ2-2; no clear D. This CDR3 has 15 residues. Germline loops: CDR1 MGHDK, CDR2 SYGVNS. V was pared by 4 bases and J by 4 bases, with 13 bases between. The CDR3 sequence: CASSADRLITGELFF. As DNA, the CDR3 is TGTGCCAGCAGTGCCGACCGACTCATCACCGGGGAGCTGTTTTTT.

Note on this clonotype: With a much larger clone just one base away, this may be a read error. The gene calls are TRBV3-1 and TRBJ2-5, with D possibly being TRBD1 or TRBD2 (5 bases each). This CDR3 is built from 13 residues. Germline V CDR1 and CDR2: LGHDT, YNNKEL (reference sequence). V lost 3 bases, J lost 5 bases, and 10 bases lay in between. The CDR3 nucleotides are TGTGCCAGCAGCCAGGGACCCGTCGAGACCCAGTACTTC. Protein sequence: CASSQGPVETQYF.

For this clonotype: Germline is not matched at one junction end, which may reflect a read error. The chain carries TRBV6-1 and TRBJ2-5; 9 nucleotides line up with TRBD2. The germline V gene encodes CDR1 MNHNS and CDR2 SASEGT. The CDR3 loop spans 12 amino acids. This CDR3 reads CASIGGGTSIHF. The CDR3 DNA reads TGTGCCAGCATTGGTGGGGGGACTAGCATACACTTC.

This clonotype was seen repeatedly, ten times or more. The chain is built from TRBV2 and TRBJ2-1, with D perhaps assigned TRBD1 or TRBD2 (6 bases each). V was pared by 11 bases and J by 4 bases, with 18 bases between. The CDR3 consists of 14 residues. Germline-derived CDR1 and CDR2 are SNHLY and FYNNEI. The CDR3 region is CAPGGTIIYNEQFF. In nucleotides, the CDR3 is TGTGCCCCTGGCGGGACAATTATTTACAATGAGCAGTTCTTC. Together with reference TRBV2 and TRBJ2-1, the CDR3 gives the full variable domain: EPEVTQTPSHQVTQMGQEVILRCVPISNHLYFYWYRQILGQKVEFLVSFYNNEISEKSEIFDDQFSVERPDGSNFTLKIRSTKLEDSAMYFCAPGGTIIYNEQFFGPGTRLTVL.